This TCR beta chain was documented in a study of read filtering for tumor transcriptome and immune sequencing. Whole-study findings and limits: Compared with RNA-seq, IR-seq gave much higher clonotype depth and reliability. Dropping single-read clonotypes raised IR-seq and RNA-seq shared-clonotype correlation.

The library was built from 400 ng RNA with molecular barcoded adaptors for alpha/delta and beta/gamma chains. Each CDR3 protein is one row after TCRdb ran MiXCR on the reads. The table has 35,000 to 40,000 distinct CDR3 sequences, roughly an eighth seen once. This CDR3 is built from 16 residues. CDR1 SQVTM and CDR2 ANQGSEA come from the germline V gene. Unmatched junction bases numbered 13, after V lost 5 bases and J lost 1 base. This clonotype was counted a few times. As yet, its antigen is unknown. Possible read error: a much larger clone is one base away. Sequenced sample: a population of CD138-negative cells sorted from bone marrow. The sequence derives from a donor over 35 with multiple myeloma. The chain combines TRBV29-1 with TRBJ2-7, with 8 bases matching TRBD1. CDR3 loop: CSVLTHPGQGSYEQYF. The CDR3 DNA is TGCAGCGTTTTAACCCACCCTGGACAGGGTTCCTACGAGCAGTACTTC.